Below, one T cell receptor (beta chain) is given with its context. No cognate antigen has been identified for it. The sample holds no much larger clone one base away, and base qualities are not on file. This sample stems from a study of T cell changes during pregnancy in multiple sclerosis (dated by TCRdb to about 2019). Regarding the complete study: The study examined how the T cell repertoire changed over the course of pregnancy in women with multiple sclerosis.

The germline V gene encodes CDR1 SNHLY and CDR2 FYNNEI. Counted from cysteine to phenylalanine, this CDR3 has 10 amino acids. The entry retains the CDR3 DNA only, 30 bases that are in frame from base 1. V drops 8 bases and J drops 9 bases, leaving 9 bases in between. The library was prepared using the immunoSEQ multiplex PCR assay. TCRdb obtained this table from immuneACCESS and retained in-frame rearrangements with V and J assigned. These tables miss some clones; where compared with another copy, unresolved V genes account for less than half of the shortfall, and the remainder is unexplained. For this sample the table gives 58,000 or so clones, of which less than 95% were detected only once. Around 2.2% of the sample belongs to the ten largest clones.

Material: peripheral blood, obtained in the first trimester of pregnancy. This clonotype originated in a female donor in good health, enrolled as a control in a pregnancy study. This chain joins TRBV2 to TRBJ2-3, with a tentative D gene TRBD2 over 6 matching bases. The nucleotide sequence is TGTGCCAGCCTCCGGGGGACGCAGTATTTT. It codes for CASLRGTQYF.